Below are 29 T cell receptor beta chains sequenced from a single sample in a study of long-term antiretroviral therapy in people with HIV. Sequencing used immunoSEQ v3.0 at survey level. Only in-frame clones appear in the TCRdb table, and some are missing; sequencing was by immunoSEQ multiplex PCR. The sample consists of approximately 15,000 clones, 65% to 85% of them appearing once. Source: unsorted PBMCs, taken 0.1 years before starting antiretroviral therapy. These receptors were taken from a man aged 18 to 30 with HIV.

The chain combines TRBV6-5 with TRBJ2-4, with D uncertain. The V gene's germline CDR1 is MNHEY and CDR2 SVGAGI. The CDR3 runs to 14 residues. The V end lost 0 bases, the J end lost 8 bases, and 11 bases lay between the germline ends. The CDR3 DNA is TGTGCCAGCAGTTACTCACCGAGAAAGGACATTCAGTACTTC. Amino acids: CASSYSPRKDIQYF.

Only one count was recorded for this clone. The V gene is TRBV7-2, the J gene TRBJ2-5, with 13 bases fitting TRBD2. The junction had 5 bases not matched to a gene; V was cut back by 5 bases and J by 5 bases. Germline lookup yields CDR1 SGHTA and CDR2 FQGNSA. The CDR3 consists of 15 residues. The DNA for the CDR3 is TGTGCCAGCAGCCACAGGACTAGCGGGGGCGAGACCCAGTACTTC. Translated, it gives CASSHRTSGGETQYF.

This chain connects TRBV10-3 to TRBJ1-6, with TRBD1 matching over 9 bases. The germline CDR1 and CDR2 sequences are ENHRY and SYGVKD. The CDR3 has 14 amino acids. The ends lost 5 bases at V and 8 bases at J; junction bases unmatched: 4. The CDR3 sequence: CAISSRDRDSPLHF. CDR3 DNA sequence: TGTGCCATCAGTTCAAGGGACAGGGATTCACCCCTCCACTTT.

The V and J genes are TRBV19 and TRBJ1-3; D unclear. The germline V gene encodes CDR1 LNHDA and CDR2 SQIVND (reference sequence). The CDR3 is 15 amino acids. Deletions cut 4 bases from V and 0 bases from J, with 10 bases between. CDR3 sequence reads: CASSRQLSSGNTIYF. DNA for the CDR3: TGTGCCAGTAGTAGACAACTTAGCTCTGGAAACACCATATATTTT.

This rearrangement joins TRBV11-2 to TRBJ2-1, with D possibly matching TRBD2 (6 bases). Trimming took off 5 bases at V and 0 bases at J, with 17 bases between the two ends. Germline loops: CDR1 SGHAT, CDR2 FQNNGV. The CDR3 contains 17 residues. The CDR3 nucleotides read TGTGCCAGCAGCCCTTATCCTGGGGGGACCTCCTACAATGAGCAGTTCTTC. Its protein product is CASSPYPGGTSYNEQFF.

The chain combines TRBV19 with TRBJ2-2; 9 nucleotides line up with TRBD1. Trimming at V came to 10 bases and at J to 5 bases, leaving 8 bases not matched to a gene. Germline loops: CDR1 LNHDA, CDR2 SQIVND (reference sequence). This CDR3 spans 14 amino acids. CDR3 amino acids: CAISDRGRTGELFF. CDR3 bases: TGTGCCATCTCGGACAGGGGAAGAACCGGGGAGCTGTTTTTT.

The J gene is TRBJ1-4, the V gene TRBV6-1, with D maybe TRBD1 (6 bases). The CDR3 spans 15 residues. Germline V gene sequence: CDR1 MNHNS, CDR2 SASEGT. Trimming pared 11 bases from V and 8 bases from J, leaving 24 bases between. The CDR3 DNA is TGTGCCTTATCGTTAGGGGGGCAGGGTAAAGAAAAACTGTTTTTT. This encodes CALSLGGQGKEKLFF.

The V and J genes are TRBV6-5 and TRBJ2-5; TRBD1 agrees at 10 bases. Trimming removed 5 bases from V and 4 bases from J; junction bases left unmatched: 7. Germline assignment: CDR1 MNHEY and CDR2 SVGAGI. The CDR3 extends over 15 amino acids. The CDR3 region has the DNA TGTGCCAGCAGTATGGGACAGGGGACGATAGAGACCCAGTACTTC. It encodes CASSMGQGTIETQYF.

This rearrangement joins TRBV7-6 to TRBJ2-1; the D gene is possibly TRBD2 (5 bases). Germline V CDR1 and CDR2: SGHVS, FNYEAQ. V was clipped by 5 bases and J by 6 bases, with 14 bases between them. CDR3 length: 14 residues. CDR3 DNA sequence: TGTGCCAGCAGCCCAGGATCTAGCCCCAATGAGCAGTTCTTC. Protein sequence: CASSPGSSPNEQFF. Together with reference TRBV7-6 and TRBJ2-1, the CDR3 gives the full variable domain: GAGVSQSPRYKVTKRGQDVALRCDPISGHVSLYWYRQALGQGPEFLTYFNYEAQQDKSGLPNDRFSAERPEGSISTLTIQRTEQRDSAMYRCASSPGSSPNEQFFGPGTRLTVL.

This rearrangement joins TRBV30 to TRBJ2-7; 7 bases align to TRBD1. CDR1 is GTSNPN and CDR2 is SVGIG in the germline V gene (reference sequence). The CDR3 contains 13 residues. Losses at the gene ends were 4 bases for V and 3 bases for J; bases not matched to a gene: 6. CDR3 bases: TGTGCCTGGACCGGGACAGCTCACTACGAGCAGTACTTC. Encoded protein: CAWTGTAHYEQYF.

This clone has a handful of counts. The chain recombines TRBV28 with TRBJ2-6, with 9 positions matching TRBD1. From germline, CDR1 is MDHEN and CDR2 SYDVKM. The CDR3 is 16 residues long. Trimming removed 4 bases from V and 4 bases from J; junction bases left unmatched: 5. The CDR3 DNA reads as TGTGCCAGCAGTTCTCCCGGGACAGGGGGGGCCAACGTCCTGACTTTC. It codes for CASSSPGTGGANVLTF.

This clone turned up a few times. The CDR3 DNA reads as TGTGCCGTACATCGGGGTACCGCGAACACCGGGGAGCTGTTTTTT. It codes for CAVHRGTANTGELFF. The chain couples TRBV2 to TRBJ2-2, with D possibly being TRBD2 (5 bases). Trimming shortened V by 11 bases and J by 0 bases, and 16 bases separated the two germline ends. Germline assignment: CDR1 SNHLY and CDR2 FYNNEI. The CDR3 is made up of 15 amino acids.

The rearrangement joins TRBV5-1 to TRBJ1-4; 7 bases fit TRBD1. CDR1 and CDR2 (germline): SGHRS, YFSETQ. V lost 3 bases, J lost 8 bases, and 13 bases stayed unmatched. This CDR3 has 16 residues. CDR3 DNA sequence: TGCGCCAGCAGCTCTAACGCAGCCTCAGGGGGGGAAAAACTGTTTTTT. Translated, it gives CASSSNAASGGEKLFF.

By share of the sample, this clone is medium-sized. The chain has TRBV7-3 and TRBJ1-1; D ambiguous. V lost 2 bases and J lost 1, with 8 bases in between. Germline V gene lookup returns CDR1 SGHTA and CDR2 FQGTGA. The CDR3 is 14 amino acids. CDR3 DNA: TGTGCCAGCAGCTTAGGTGTCAGGAACACTGAAGCTTTCTTT. The encoded protein is CASSLGVRNTEAFF.

This chain uses TRBV7-9 with TRBJ1-5; tentative D call: TRBD1 (6 bases). Between the trimmed V and J ends, which lost 1 base and 4 bases, there was a span of 11 bases. CDR1 and CDR2 (germline): SEHNR, FQNEAQ (reference sequence). The CDR3 is 15 amino acids. The CDR3 here is CASSLDGQGNQPQHF. CDR3 coding DNA: TGTGCCAGCAGCTTAGACGGTCAGGGGAATCAGCCCCAGCATTTT.

This chain uses TRBV4-3 with TRBJ1-2, with D maybe TRBD1 (5 bases). Deletions cut 4 bases from V and 6 bases from J, with 18 bases between. Germline CDR1 reads LGHNA; CDR2 reads YSLEER. The length of the CDR3 is 15 residues. As DNA, the CDR3 is TGCGCCAGCAGCCTCCTTCGGACGGACACGGATGGCTACACCTTC. It is translated as CASSLLRTDTDGYTF.

The chain joins TRBV7-9 to TRBJ1-2, with D unresolved. The CDR3 sequence is 18 residues long. In germline, CDR1 is SEHNR, CDR2 FQNEAQ (reference sequence). The V end lost 5 bases, the J end lost 0 bases, and 22 bases lay between the germline ends. The CDR3 sequence: CASSPPWADPTANYGYTF. In nucleotides, the CDR3 is TGTGCCAGCAGCCCTCCCTGGGCAGACCCCACCGCTAACTATGGCTACACCTTC.

The chain employs TRBV5-1 and TRBJ2-4, with 7 nucleotides matching TRBD1. This CDR3 region has 16 residues. V shed 3 bases and J 4 bases; nucleotides not matched to a gene: 10. Germline CDR1 and CDR2: SGHRS and YFSETQ. Here the CDR3 reads CASSSPPGQIKNIQYF. CDR3 in DNA: TGCGCCAGCAGCTCCCCCCCGGGACAGATAAAAAACATTCAGTACTTC.

The chain combines TRBV5-6 with TRBJ2-4, with D uncertain. The length of the CDR3 is 16 residues. The V end lost 4 bases, the J end lost 0 bases, and 14 bases lay between the germline ends. The germline V gene encodes CDR1 SGHDT and CDR2 YYEEEE. CDR3 in amino acids: CASSPPRGVAKNIQYF. In DNA, the CDR3 is TGTGCCAGCAGCCCGCCCCGTGGCGTAGCCAAAAACATTCAGTACTTC. Full variable domain (missing parts from reference TRBV5-6 and TRBJ2-4): DAGVTQSPTHLIKTRGQQVTLRCSPKSGHDTVSWYQQALGQGPQFIFQYYEEEERQRGNFPDRFSGHQFPNYSSELNVNALLLGDSALYLCASSPPRGVAKNIQYFGAGTRLSVL.

This clone was seen only once. This chain connects TRBV19 to TRBJ1-1; D unclear. V was shortened by 3 bases and J by 0 bases, with 8 bases between the two germline ends. Per the germline V gene, CDR1 is LNHDA and CDR2 is SQIVND (reference sequence). This CDR3 comprises 14 residues. The CDR3 DNA reads TGTGCCAGTAGTATTGCCCAATTGAACACTGAAGCTTTCTTT. As protein: CASSIAQLNTEAFF.

The V gene is TRBV4-1, the J gene TRBJ2-3, with 12 bases fitting TRBD1. Germline CDR1 reads MGHRA; CDR2 reads YSYEKL. V lost 2 bases and J lost 7; bases outside the gene matches: 10. This CDR3 spans 17 amino acids. As DNA, the CDR3 is TGCGCCAGCAGCCAATTCTTCGGGACAGGGGGCCAGAATACGCAGTATTTT. It specifies CASSQFFGTGGQNTQYF.

The V and J genes are TRBV6-6 and TRBJ1-2; no firm D call. The CDR3 is 12 amino acids. Looked up from germline, CDR1 is MNHNY and CDR2 is SVGAGI (reference sequence). V lost 1 base to trimming and J lost 8 bases, with 8 bases between them. CDR3 in DNA: TGTGCCAGCAGTTACTTGAGCAGAGGCTACACCTTC. Amino acids: CASSYLSRGYTF.

The chain employs TRBV25-1 and TRBJ1-1, with D perhaps matching TRBD1 (6 bases). V lost 4 bases and J lost 7, with 22 bases in between. Per the germline V gene, CDR1 is MGHDK and CDR2 is SYGVNS. The length of the CDR3 is 16 residues. The CDR3 DNA reads as TGTGCCAGCAGTGTAAAACCCACCGGGACAATTGGTGAAGCTTTCTTT. This gives the protein CASSVKPTGTIGEAFF.

The chain employs TRBV4-2 and TRBJ2-7; TRBD1 aligns across 7 bases. The CDR3 has 15 amino acids. The V segment lost 1 base and the J segment 0 bases; nucleotides outside the gene matches: 3. Germline CDR1 and CDR2: LGHNA and YNFKEQ. The CDR3 nucleotides read TGTGCCAGCAGCCAAGGTTGGGACAGCTCCTACGAGCAGTACTTC. Protein: CASSQGWDSSYEQYF.

V gene TRBV6-5 combines with J gene TRBJ1-2; perhaps TRBD1 as D (5 bases). Trimming removed 3 bases from V and 2 bases from J, with 16 bases in between. The CDR3 has 16 residues. Germline assignment: CDR1 MNHEY and CDR2 SVGAGI. The CDR3 DNA follows: TGTGCCAGCAGTTATGAGGGTACAGGTGGAAACTATGGCTACACCTTC. It yields the protein CASSYEGTGGNYGYTF.

With respect to this clone: Other DNA sequences in this sample translate to the same CDR3. The chain combines TRBV7-6 with TRBJ1-5; TRBD1 is a possible D gene (6 bases). Germline CDR1 is SGHVS and CDR2 is FNYEAQ. With 1 base removed from V and 4 bases from J, the gap between germline ends came to 8 bases. The CDR3 is made up of 14 amino acids. CDR3 sequence: CASSLEQGNQPQHF. The CDR3 region has the DNA TGTGCCAGCAGCTTAGAACAGGGAAATCAGCCCCAGCATTTT.

This clone ranks as medium-sized. The chain has TRBV4-3 and TRBJ1-1; the D gene is possibly TRBD1 (6 bases). The CDR3 covers 16 residues. Looked up from germline, CDR1 is LGHNA and CDR2 is YSLEER. Trimming pared 0 bases from V and 2 bases from J, leaving 13 bases between. As DNA, the CDR3 is TGCGCCAGCAGCCAAGATCCACAGGGATATAACACTGAAGCTTTCTTT. Its protein is CASSQDPQGYNTEAFF.

V gene TRBV5-8 combines with J gene TRBJ2-4; D remains unclear. The CDR3 is 13 residues long. Trimming shortened V by 2 bases and J by 7 bases, and 10 bases separated the two germline ends. CDR1 and CDR2 from the germline V gene are SGHTS and YDEGEE. In nucleotides, the CDR3 is TGTGCCAGCAGCTTAGCAGGCAGGAACATTCAGTACTTC. It yields the protein CASSLAGRNIQYF. The full variable domain, completed using reference TRBV5-8 and TRBJ2-4, is EAGVTQSPTHLIKTRGQQATLRCSPISGHTSVYWYQQALGLGLQFLLWYDEGEERNRGNFPPRFSGRQFPNYSSELNVNALELEDSALYLCASSLAGRNIQYFGAGTRLSVL.

The gene calls are TRBV4-2 and TRBJ1-5, with D hard to call. Germline V gene sequence: CDR1 LGHNA, CDR2 YNFKEQ. CDR3 length equals 13 residues. The V end lost 5 bases, the J end lost 5 bases, and 10 bases lay between the germline ends. The CDR3 nucleotides are TGTGCCAGCAGCAGGCTCACAGATCAGCCCCAGCATTTT. Its protein product is CASSRLTDQPQHF.